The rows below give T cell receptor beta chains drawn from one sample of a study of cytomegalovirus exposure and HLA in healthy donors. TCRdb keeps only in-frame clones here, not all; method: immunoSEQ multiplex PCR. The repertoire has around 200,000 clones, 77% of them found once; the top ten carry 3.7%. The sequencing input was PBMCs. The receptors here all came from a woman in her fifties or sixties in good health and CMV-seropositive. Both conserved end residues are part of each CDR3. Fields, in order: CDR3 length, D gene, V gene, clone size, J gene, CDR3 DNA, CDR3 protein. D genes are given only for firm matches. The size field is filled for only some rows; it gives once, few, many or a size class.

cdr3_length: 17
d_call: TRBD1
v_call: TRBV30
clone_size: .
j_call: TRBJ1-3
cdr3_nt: TGTGCCTGGAACCGGGACAGAAACCCTACCTCTGGAAACACCATATATTTT
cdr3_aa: CAWNRDRNPTSGNTIYF

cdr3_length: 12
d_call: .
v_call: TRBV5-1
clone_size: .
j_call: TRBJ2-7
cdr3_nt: TGCGCCAGCAGCTCTGACAGCTACGAGCAGTACTTC
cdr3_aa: CASSSDSYEQYF

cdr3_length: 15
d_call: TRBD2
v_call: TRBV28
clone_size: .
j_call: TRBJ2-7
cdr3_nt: TGTGCCAGCAGCCCTCCGGGACTAGCCGTCTACGAGCAGTACTTC
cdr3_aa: CASSPPGLAVYEQYF

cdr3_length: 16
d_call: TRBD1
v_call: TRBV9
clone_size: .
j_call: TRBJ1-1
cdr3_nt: TGTGCCAGCAGCCACCGGACCGGGACAGCGAACACTGAAGCTTTCTTT
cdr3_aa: CASSHRTGTANTEAFF

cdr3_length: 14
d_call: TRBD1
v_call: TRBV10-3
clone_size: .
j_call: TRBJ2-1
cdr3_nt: TGTGCCATCAGTCTGACAGGGGGATACAATGAGCAGTTCTTC
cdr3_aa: CAISLTGGYNEQFF

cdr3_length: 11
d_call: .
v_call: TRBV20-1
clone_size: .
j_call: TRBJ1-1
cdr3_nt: TGCAGTGCTATAGCGCAGCTTGAAGCTTTCTTT
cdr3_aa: CSAIAQLEAFF

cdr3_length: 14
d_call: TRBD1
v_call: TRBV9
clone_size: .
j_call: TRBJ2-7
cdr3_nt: TGTGCCAGCAGCCCGACAGGGGGCTCATACGAGCAGTACTTC
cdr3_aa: CASSPTGGSYEQYF

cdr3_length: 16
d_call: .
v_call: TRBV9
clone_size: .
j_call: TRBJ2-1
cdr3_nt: TGTGCCAGCAGCGACGGGACTTTCTACTCCTACAATGAGCAGTTCTTC
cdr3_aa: CASSDGTFYSYNEQFF

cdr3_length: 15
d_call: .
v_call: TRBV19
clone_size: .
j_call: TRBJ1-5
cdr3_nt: TGTGCCAGTAGTATATCCGGGGGTAGCAATCAGCCCCAGCATTTT
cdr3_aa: CASSISGGSNQPQHF

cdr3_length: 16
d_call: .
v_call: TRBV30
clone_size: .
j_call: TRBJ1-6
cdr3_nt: TGTGCCTGGAGCCCCCTGGGGGGGTTACATAATTCACCCCTCCACTTT
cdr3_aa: CAWSPLGGLHNSPLHF

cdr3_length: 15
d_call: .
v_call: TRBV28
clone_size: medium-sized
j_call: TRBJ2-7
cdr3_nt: TGTGCCAGCAGTTTATTCTGGACAGTGAACTACGAGCAGTACTTC
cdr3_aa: CASSLFWTVNYEQYF

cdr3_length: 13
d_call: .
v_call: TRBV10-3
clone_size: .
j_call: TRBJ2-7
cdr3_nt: TGTGCCATTAGACTGACGGCATCCTACGAGCAGTACTTC
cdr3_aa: CAIRLTASYEQYF

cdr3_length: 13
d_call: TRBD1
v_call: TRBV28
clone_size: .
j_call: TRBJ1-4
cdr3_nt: TGTGCCAGCAGCCCAACAGGGGATGAAAAACTGTTTTTT
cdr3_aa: CASSPTGDEKLFF

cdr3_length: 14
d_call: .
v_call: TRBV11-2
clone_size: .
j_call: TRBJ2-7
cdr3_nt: TGTGCCAGCAGCTCAGGAGGTAGCGGCTACGAGCAGTACTTC
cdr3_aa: CASSSGGSGYEQYF

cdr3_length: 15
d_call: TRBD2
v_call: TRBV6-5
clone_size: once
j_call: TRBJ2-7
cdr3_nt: TGTGCCAGCAGTTACACGAGCGGGAGAGGATACGAGCAGTACTTC
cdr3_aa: CASSYTSGRGYEQYF

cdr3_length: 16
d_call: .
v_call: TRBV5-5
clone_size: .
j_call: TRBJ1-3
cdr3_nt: TGTGCCAGCAGCTTGGGGAGCTACTTCTCTGGAAACACCATATATTTT
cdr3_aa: CASSLGSYFSGNTIYF

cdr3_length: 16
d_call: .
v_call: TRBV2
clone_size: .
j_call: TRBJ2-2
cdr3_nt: TGTGCCAGCAGTGAAGCGCGGCAGGGGGGCACCGGGGAGCTGTTTTTT
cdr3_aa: CASSEARQGGTGELFF

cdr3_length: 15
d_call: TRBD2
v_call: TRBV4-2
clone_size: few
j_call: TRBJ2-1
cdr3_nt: TGTGCCAGCAGCCCGACTAGCGGGGTAGGGAATGAGCAGTTCTTC
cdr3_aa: CASSPTSGVGNEQFF

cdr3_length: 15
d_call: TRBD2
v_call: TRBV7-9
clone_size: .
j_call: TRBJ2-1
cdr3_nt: TGTGCCAGCAGCCCCCCGGGACTAGGAGCCAATGAGCAGTTCTTC
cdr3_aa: CASSPPGLGANEQFF

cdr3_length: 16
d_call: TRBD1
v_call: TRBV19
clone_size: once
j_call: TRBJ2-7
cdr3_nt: TGTGCCAGTAGTATAACAAGGGGACAGGGTAACGACGAGCAGTACTTC
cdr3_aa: CASSITRGQGNDEQYF

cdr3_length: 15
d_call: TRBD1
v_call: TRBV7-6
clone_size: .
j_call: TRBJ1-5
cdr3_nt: TGTGCCAGCAGCTTAAGACAGGGTGGGAATCAGCCCCAGCATTTT
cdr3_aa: CASSLRQGGNQPQHF

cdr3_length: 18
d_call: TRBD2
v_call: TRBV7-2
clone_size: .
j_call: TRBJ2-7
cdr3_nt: TGTGCCAGCAGCTTACTGGGTAGCGGGTATAGGAGCTCCTACGAGCAGTACTTC
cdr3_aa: CASSLLGSGYRSSYEQYF

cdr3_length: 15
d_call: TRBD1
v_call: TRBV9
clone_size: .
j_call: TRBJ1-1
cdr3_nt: TGTGCCAGCAGCGATTCGGGACAGCTGAACACTGAAGCTTTCTTT
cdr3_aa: CASSDSGQLNTEAFF

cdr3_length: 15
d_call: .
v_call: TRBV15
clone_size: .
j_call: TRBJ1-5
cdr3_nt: TGTGCCACCAGCAGAGAAGGCGGGAGCAGGAGGCCCCAGCATTTT
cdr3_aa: CATSREGGSRRPQHF

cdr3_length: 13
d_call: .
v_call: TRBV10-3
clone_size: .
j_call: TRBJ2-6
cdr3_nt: TGTGCCACCGGAGAATCTGGGGCCAACGGCCTGACTTTC
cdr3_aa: CATGESGANGLTF

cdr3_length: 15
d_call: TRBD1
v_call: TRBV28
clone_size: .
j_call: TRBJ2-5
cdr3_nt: TGTGCCAGCAGCTCATCCGGGACAGGGGGAGAGACCCAGTACTTC
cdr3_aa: CASSSSGTGGETQYF

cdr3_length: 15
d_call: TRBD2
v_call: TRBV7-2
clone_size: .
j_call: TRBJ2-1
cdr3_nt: TGTGCCAGTCGTTCGGGGTGGGGCGGGAGCAATGAGCAGTTCTTC
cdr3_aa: CASRSGWGGSNEQFF

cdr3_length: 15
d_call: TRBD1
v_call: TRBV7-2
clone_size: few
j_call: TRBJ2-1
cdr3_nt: TGTGCCAGCAGCCGACAGGGGGAAGCATACAATGAGCAGTTCTTC
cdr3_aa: CASSRQGEAYNEQFF

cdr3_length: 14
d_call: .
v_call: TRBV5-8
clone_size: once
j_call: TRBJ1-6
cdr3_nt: TGTGCCAGCAGCGCCAGACGGGGTCGTTCACCCCTCCACTTT
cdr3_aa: CASSARRGRSPLHF

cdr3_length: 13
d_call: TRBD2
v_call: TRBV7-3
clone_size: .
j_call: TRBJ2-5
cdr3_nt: TGTGCCAGCGGGAGGGCGGCGCAAGAGACCCAGTACTTC
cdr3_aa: CASGRAAQETQYF

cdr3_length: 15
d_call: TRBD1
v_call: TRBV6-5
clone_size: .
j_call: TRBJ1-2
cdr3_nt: TGTGCCAGCAGTTACTCCGGGACAGGGCCCTATGGCTACACCTTC
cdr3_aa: CASSYSGTGPYGYTF

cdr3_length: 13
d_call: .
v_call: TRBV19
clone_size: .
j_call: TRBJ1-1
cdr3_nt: TGTGCCAGTAGCCGGGACAAGAACACTGAAGCTTTCTTT
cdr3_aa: CASSRDKNTEAFF

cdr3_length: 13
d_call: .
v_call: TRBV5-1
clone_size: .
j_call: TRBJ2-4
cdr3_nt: TGCGCCAGCAGCGGGGGGACCAAAAACATTCAGTACTTC
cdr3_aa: CASSGGTKNIQYF

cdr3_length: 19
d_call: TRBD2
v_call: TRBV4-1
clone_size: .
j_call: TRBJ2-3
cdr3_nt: TGCGCCAGCAGCCAGGAACCTCCCGAGACTAGCGGGATCACAGATACGCAGTATTTT
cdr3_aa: CASSQEPPETSGITDTQYF

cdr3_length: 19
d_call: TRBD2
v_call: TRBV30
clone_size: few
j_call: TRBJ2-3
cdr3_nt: TGTGCCTGGAGTGTTCGACTAGCGGGAGTGGTCTTTAGCACAGATACGCAGTATTTT
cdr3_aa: CAWSVRLAGVVFSTDTQYF

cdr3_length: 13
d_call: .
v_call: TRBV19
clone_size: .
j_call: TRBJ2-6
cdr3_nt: TGTGCCATTAGCGCTCGGGGGGCCAACGTCCTGACTTTC
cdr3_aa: CAISARGANVLTF